This T cell receptor beta chain was identified during a study of blood T cell repertoires in COVID-19. Overall study context: Samples came from the United States, Italy and Spain, spanning acute and convalescent COVID-19.

This clone was observed a few times. CDR1 SGHTA and CDR2 FQGTGA come from the germline V gene. This CDR3 has 14 residues. Trimming took 3 bases from V and 2 from J, leaving 10 bases between them. Each participant's cohort was designated according to participant-reported clinical history. Repertoires were generated with immunoSEQ multiplex PCR, while TCRdb's copy carries only in-frame clones and drops some. The data show around 170,000 clones, roughly 80% seen once. Sequencing was done on a sample of PBMCs or T cells enriched from blood (not recorded which). This TCR derives from a man aged 50-59 years who had recovered from COVID-19. J is TRBJ1-1 and V is TRBV7-3; D gene uncertain. The CDR3 nucleotides are TGTGCCAGCAGCTTGGCGCCGGGTAACACTGAAGCTTTCTTT. Protein: CASSLAPGNTEAFF.